This T cell receptor beta chain came from a study of control samples from healthy donors and cancer patients. Generated by immunoSEQ multiplex PCR, the TCRdb table keeps only in-frame clones and is missing some. This table has under 450,000 clones, 80% to 95% appearing once. CDR3 size: 11 residues. CDR1 is SGHNT and CDR2 is YYREEE in the germline V gene (reference sequence). The ends were cut back, 2 bases at V and 3 bases at J, with 2 bases in the middle. On this clone: A much larger clone lies one base from this, so it may be a read error.

The rearrangement links TRBV5-4 to TRBJ2-5; no firm D call. The sequencing sample was made of PBMCs. The receptor was isolated from a man aged 35-49 years with head and neck cancer. CDR3 sequence: CASSLKETQYF. CDR3 DNA: TGTGCCAGCAGCTTAAAAGAGACCCAGTACTTC.